A single sample gave rise to the 23 T cell receptor beta chains below, sequenced in a study of blood T cells in healthy people across ages (dated by TCRdb to between 2014 and 2017). Library preparation used 5' RACE. Sequenced using an Illumina HiSeq 2500. A second roughly 7 to 12 cycle PCR used a sample-barcoded 5' primer and a J-beta primer mix. TCRdb passed the public sequencing reads through fastp at Q25 and MiXCR, retaining productive beta sequences. Each CDR3 protein gets just one entry, which takes the most common genes and DNA from the rows behind it. Counted in this sample were hundreds of thousands of distinct CDR3 sequences; more than 20% of them appeared once. 9.4% of the sample comes from the top ten. The same data also contributed to another study, on T cells of mothers and their children.

Sequencing was done on a sample of blood. The source of these receptors is a boy aged 5-17 years in good health.

The V and J genes are TRBV6-6 and TRBJ2-7; 9 bases map to TRBD1. Unmatched junction bases numbered 4, after V lost 4 bases and J lost 3 bases. The CDR3 spans 14 residues. The germline gives CDR1 MNHNY, CDR2 SVGAGI (reference sequence). The DNA of the CDR3 is TGTGCCAGCAGTTTCCCGGGACAGGGCTACGAGCAGTACTTC. It is translated as CASSFPGQGYEQYF.

The table lists this clonotype with a count of one. The chain is built from TRBV7-8 and TRBJ2-1; TRBD2 matches 8 bases. Germline V lookup: CDR1 SGHVS, CDR2 FQNEAQ. The CDR3 is made up of 13 amino acids. With V trimmed by 2 bases and J by 10 bases, 4 bases remained unmatched. The CDR3 DNA reads TGTGCCAGCAGCTTATCCCGACTAGCGGAGCAGTTCTTC. Its translation is CASSLSRLAEQFF.

The gene calls are TRBV7-9 and TRBJ1-1; D gene unclear. The CDR3 loop spans 10 amino acids. CDR1 and CDR2 from the germline V gene are SEHNR and FQNEAQ (reference sequence). V dropped 10 bases and J dropped 1 base, with 4 bases sitting between them. The CDR3 DNA reads as TGTGCCATCGCGAACACTGAAGCTTTCTTT. Its translation: CAIANTEAFF.

In this sample, this clonotype turned up a few times. J is TRBJ2-7 and V is TRBV27, with a possible D match to TRBD1 (5 bases). Between the trimmed V and J ends, which lost 8 bases and 3 bases, there was a span of 14 bases. Germline V lookup: CDR1 MNHEY, CDR2 SMNVEV (reference sequence). This CDR3 region has 13 residues. This CDR3 reads CASGLGPHYEQYF. CDR3 coding DNA: TGTGCCAGCGGCCTGGGGCCTCACTACGAGCAGTACTTC.

V and J are TRBV4-2 and TRBJ2-6; weak D call: TRBD2 (6 bases). V was pared by 1 base and J by 2 bases, with 15 bases between. The CDR3 spans 18 residues. Germline V gene data show CDR1 as LGHNA and CDR2 as YNFKEQ. The CDR3 is CASSQARREVAGANVLTF. Here the CDR3 DNA reads TGTGCCAGCAGCCAAGCTCGCAGGGAGGTAGCTGGGGCCAACGTCCTGACTTTC.

The V and J genes are TRBV4-2 and TRBJ1-2; 8 nucleotides agree with TRBD1. This CDR3 is built from 16 residues. Looked up from germline, CDR1 is LGHNA and CDR2 is YNFKEQ. Trimming cost V 3 bases and J 8 bases; bases outside gene matches: 14. This CDR3 reads CASSHATQGVGAGYTF. The CDR3 bases are TGTGCCAGCAGCCATGCCACACAGGGGGTTGGAGCAGGCTACACCTTC.

The chain employs TRBV28 and TRBJ2-1, with 7 positions matching TRBD1. The CDR3 spans 17 residues. Germline CDR1 and CDR2: MDHEN and SYDVKM. V shed 5 bases, J shed 1 base, and the junction held 11 bases outside the gene matches. The CDR3 loop is CASSLIQGTESYNEQFF. The CDR3 DNA sequence: TGTGCCAGCAGTCTCATCCAAGGGACAGAGTCCTACAATGAGCAGTTCTTC.

The rearrangement links TRBV10-3 to TRBJ1-1; D uncertain. The CDR3 runs to 13 residues. Germline CDR1 is ENHRY and CDR2 is SYGVKD. Trimming removed 0 bases at V and 8 bases at J, with 10 bases between. The CDR3 DNA reads TGTGCCATCAGTGAGTCGGCGGCAGCGGAAGCTTTCTTT. This encodes CAISESAAAEAFF.

Comment on this clonotype: At one end, the junction sequence differs from germline, possibly due to a read error. V gene TRBV20-1 combines with J gene TRBJ2-5; 9 nucleotides align to TRBD2. Germline CDR1 DFQATT, CDR2 SNEGSKA (reference sequence). This CDR3 is built from 15 residues. Here the CDR3 reads CSARLLAGALETRYF. Written as DNA, the CDR3 is TGCAGTGCTAGGTTGTTAGCGGGAGCCTTGGAGACCCGGTACTTC.

The genes are TRBV24-1 and TRBJ1-2; no reliable D call. Germline V gene lookup returns CDR1 KGHDR and CDR2 SFDVKD. Trimming took 0 bases from V and 6 from J, leaving 10 bases between them. The CDR3 runs to 14 residues. CDR3 in DNA: TGTGCCACCAGTGATTTGCTTTCCGGGGATGGCTACACCTTC. Its protein is CATSDLLSGDGYTF.

The rearrangement uses TRBV7-9 and TRBJ2-5; TRBD2 is a possible D gene (5 bases). CDR1 and CDR2 from the germline V gene are SEHNR and FQNEAQ (reference sequence). CDR3 size: 16 residues. Trimming stripped 0 bases from V and 5 bases from J, with 16 bases between. The CDR3 DNA is TGTGCCAGCAGCTTAGCACCGGAGCCGGGAAGGGAGACCCAGTACTTC. This sequence encodes CASSLAPEPGRETQYF.

Concerning this clonotype itself: Without the conserved terminal phenylalanine or tryptophan, this CDR3 likely stems from a read error. CDR3 nucleotides: TGTGCCAGCAGCTTAGCGGGGTCCTACGGCTACGAGCAGTACCTC. It is translated as CASSLAGSYGYEQYL. This sequence joins TRBV7-2 and TRBJ2-7; D gene uncertain. The V and J ends lost 0 bases and 3 bases respectively, with 12 bases between them. The CDR3 totals 15 residues. Germline V lookup: CDR1 SGHTA, CDR2 FQGNSA.

This chain uses TRBV18 with TRBJ1-4; D ambiguous. This CDR3 is 13 amino acids long. Germline V CDR1 and CDR2: KGHSH, LQKENI. V lost 4 bases and J 6 bases, leaving 9 bases between the germline ends. In nucleotides, the CDR3 is TGTGCCAGCTCACTTAAGGCGGATGAAAAACTGTTTTTT. This gives the protein CASSLKADEKLFF. Variable domain in full (rest from reference TRBV18 and TRBJ1-4): NAGVMQNPRHLVRRRGQEARLRCSPMKGHSHVYWYRQLPEEGLKFMVYLQKENIIDESGMPKERFSAEFPKEGPSILRIQQVVRGDSAAYFCASSLKADEKLFFGSGTQLSVL.

The gene calls are TRBV5-1 and TRBJ2-7; D is possibly TRBD1 (6 bases). V gave up 3 bases and J gave up 4 bases, with 11 bases separating them. The CDR3 sequence is 13 residues long. CDR1 is SGHRS, CDR2 YFSETQ, per germline. The CDR3 DNA reads TGCGCCAGCAGCTATAACCAGGGGTACGAGCAGTACTTC. This encodes CASSYNQGYEQYF.

The chain recombines TRBV3-1 with TRBJ2-5, with no clear D. CDR3 size: 15 residues. The germline V gene has CDR1 LGHDT and CDR2 YNNKEL (reference sequence). V lost 6 bases and J 2 bases, leaving 16 bases between the germline ends. The CDR3: CASSRAGVAQETQYF. The CDR3 DNA follows: TGTGCCAGCAGTCGAGCCGGAGTTGCGCAAGAGACCCAGTACTTC.

The chain has TRBV29-1 and TRBJ1-1; tentative D call: TRBD1 (6 bases). The CDR3 is 13 residues long. The germline V gene has CDR1 SQVTM and CDR2 ANQGSEA. V lost 8 bases, J lost 0 bases, and 13 bases lay in between. The CDR3 loop is CSHPGQLNTEAFF. CDR3 nucleotides: TGCAGCCATCCGGGACAACTGAACACTGAAGCTTTCTTT.

There are a few counts of this clonotype. The J gene is TRBJ2-5, the V gene TRBV3-1; TRBD1 matches 12 bases. The J call may not be correct, given that the DNA end is closer to TRBJ2-1. Germline values: CDR1 LGHDT, CDR2 YNNKEL (reference sequence). The length of the CDR3 is 15 residues. The CDR3 spells CASSLTGTGGVEQFF. The CDR3 bases are TGTGCCAGCAGCCTTACCGGGACAGGGGGCGTTGAGCAGTTCTTC.

This clonotype has just a few counts. J is TRBJ2-5 and V is TRBV20-1; TRBD2 matches 13 bases. CDR3 size: 17 residues. Germline V gene lookup returns CDR1 DFQATT and CDR2 SNEGSKA (reference sequence). After removal of 5 bases from V and 11 bases from J, the junction contained 20 bases not matched to a gene. The CDR3 bases are TGCAGTGCTTCTCGGACTAGCGGGAGTTTCGGACGGGTAGAGCAGTACTTC. It codes for CSASRTSGSFGRVEQYF.

In this sample, this clonotype turned up a few times. This chain links TRBV20-1 with TRBJ2-2, with 8 bases identical to TRBD2. The CDR3 has 11 residues. V was pared by 6 bases and J by 10 bases, with 4 bases of the junction left unmatched. Germline CDR1 and CDR2: DFQATT and SNEGSKA (reference sequence). The CDR3 loop reads CSAQRGKELFF. The DNA for the CDR3 is TGCAGTGCCCAGCGGGGGAAGGAGCTGTTTTTT.

This clonotype came up a few times. The CDR3 nucleotides read TGTGCCACCAGTGATTTGTCGACTAGCGGTTCCTACAATGAGCAGTTCTTC. It translates to CATSDLSTSGSYNEQFF. The chain combines TRBV24-1 with TRBJ2-1, with 9 bases fitting TRBD2. Germline assignment: CDR1 KGHDR and CDR2 SFDVKD. CDR3 length equals 17 residues. Trimming at V came to 0 bases and at J to 1 base, leaving 3 bases not matched to a gene.

This clonotype has just a few counts. This CDR3 is CASSPSGIQVNTGELFF. CDR3 nucleotides: TGTGCCAGCAGCCCCTCGGGGATACAGGTTAACACCGGGGAGCTGTTTTTT. The chain is built from TRBV7-3 and TRBJ2-2; the D gene could be TRBD1 or TRBD2 (5 bases each). The CDR3 has 17 residues. CDR1 is SGHTA, CDR2 FQGTGA, per germline. V gave up 5 bases and J gave up 2 bases, with 18 bases separating them.

This clonotype was picked up a small number of times. This chain links TRBV20-1 with TRBJ2-1; D is perhaps TRBD1 or TRBD2 (6 bases each). The end of the DNA fits TRBJ2-5 better, so the J call may be wrong. The germline gives CDR1 DFQATT, CDR2 SNEGSKA (reference sequence). This CDR3 spans 13 amino acids. The CDR3 loop is CSASWGADKTQYF. The CDR3, as DNA: TGCAGTGCTAGTTGGGGGGCCGATAAGACCCAGTACTTC.

This clonotype was detected only a few times. The rearrangement links TRBV15 to TRBJ2-5; no clear D. With 5 bases removed from V and 5 bases from J, the gap between germline ends came to 15 bases. Germline V CDR1 and CDR2: LNHNV, YYDKDF (reference sequence). The CDR3 sequence is 14 residues long. The CDR3: CATSPYKPRETQYF. The CDR3 DNA reads as TGTGCCACCAGCCCATACAAGCCGCGGGAGACCCAGTACTTC.